This T cell receptor (beta chain) appears in the sequencing data of a study of cytomegalovirus exposure and HLA in healthy donors. The PCR contained 60 Vbeta and 13 Jbeta primers. Produced via immunoSEQ multiplex PCR; TCRdb's table is partial and in-frame only. The sample yields 100,000 or so clones, under 85% seen once. This CDR3 is built from 13 residues. Germline CDR1 and CDR2: SNHLY and FYNNEI. The V segment lost 8 bases and the J segment 5 bases; nucleotides outside the gene matches: 8. This clonotype was sampled from a woman aged 40 to 50 in good health and CMV-seropositive. Material for sequencing was PBMCs. The J gene is TRBJ2-7, the V gene TRBV2; 8 bases line up with TRBD1. CDR3 residues: CASGRTGYDEQYF. The DNA for the CDR3 is TGTGCCAGCGGGCGGACAGGGTACGACGAGCAGTACTTC.